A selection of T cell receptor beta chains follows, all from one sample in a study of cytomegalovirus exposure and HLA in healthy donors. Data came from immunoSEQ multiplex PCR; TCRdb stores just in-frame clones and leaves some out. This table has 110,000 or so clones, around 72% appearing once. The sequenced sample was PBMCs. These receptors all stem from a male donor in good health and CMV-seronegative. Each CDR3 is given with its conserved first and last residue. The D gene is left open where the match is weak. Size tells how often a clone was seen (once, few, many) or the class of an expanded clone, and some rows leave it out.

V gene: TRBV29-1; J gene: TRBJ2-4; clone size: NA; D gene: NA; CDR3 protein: CSVEDPLEAKNIQYF; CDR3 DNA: TGCAGCGTTGAAGATCCCCTAGAGGCCAAAAACATTCAGTACTTC
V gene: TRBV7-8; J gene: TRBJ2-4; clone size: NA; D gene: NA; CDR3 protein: CASSFSTMSSAKNIQYF; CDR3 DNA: TGTGCCAGCAGCTTCTCTACTATGTCCTCTGCCAAAAACATTCAGTACTTC
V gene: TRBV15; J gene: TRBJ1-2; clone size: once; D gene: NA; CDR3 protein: CATSRARVPGYTF; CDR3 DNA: TGTGCCACCAGCAGAGCCCGGGTTCCCGGCTACACCTTC
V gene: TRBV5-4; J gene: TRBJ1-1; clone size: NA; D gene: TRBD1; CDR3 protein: CASSSGDRAAEAFF; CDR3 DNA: TGTGCCAGCAGCTCAGGGGACAGGGCGGCTGAAGCTTTCTTT
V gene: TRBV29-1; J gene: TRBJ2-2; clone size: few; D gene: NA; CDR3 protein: CSVVEALGELFF; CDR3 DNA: TGCAGCGTTGTGGAGGCACTTGGGGAGCTGTTTTTT
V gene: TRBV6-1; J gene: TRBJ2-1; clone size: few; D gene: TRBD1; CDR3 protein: CASSRDRVSHEQFF; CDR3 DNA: TGTGCCAGCTCCCGGGACAGGGTTTCCCATGAGCAGTTCTTC
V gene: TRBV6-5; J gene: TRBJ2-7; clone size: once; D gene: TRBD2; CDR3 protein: CASSPGGEQNEQYF; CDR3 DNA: TGTGCCAGCAGTCCGGGAGGGGAACAGAACGAGCAGTACTTC
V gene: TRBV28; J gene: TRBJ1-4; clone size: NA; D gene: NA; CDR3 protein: CASSSGSNEKLFF; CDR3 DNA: TGTGCCAGCAGTTCAGGGTCTAATGAAAAACTGTTTTTT
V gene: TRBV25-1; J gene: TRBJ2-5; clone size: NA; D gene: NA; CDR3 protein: CASSEDRLYQETQYF; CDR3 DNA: TGTGCCAGCAGTGAAGACCGACTGTACCAAGAGACCCAGTACTTC
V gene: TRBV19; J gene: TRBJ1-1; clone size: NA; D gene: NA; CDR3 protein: CASSIGTRATEAFF; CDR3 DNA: TGTGCCAGTAGTATAGGGACAAGAGCCACTGAAGCTTTCTTT
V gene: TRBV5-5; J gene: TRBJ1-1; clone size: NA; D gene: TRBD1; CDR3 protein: CASSSPHGTGGENTEAFF; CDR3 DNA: TGTGCCAGCAGCTCCCCCCACGGGACAGGGGGCGAGAACACTGAAGCTTTCTTT
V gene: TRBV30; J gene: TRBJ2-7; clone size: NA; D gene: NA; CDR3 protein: CAWSEGGRIYEQYF; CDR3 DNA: TGTGCCTGGAGTGAAGGAGGGAGAATATACGAGCAGTACTTC
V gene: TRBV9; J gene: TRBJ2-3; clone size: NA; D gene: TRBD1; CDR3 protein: CATGQGRVTDTQYF; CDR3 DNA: TGTGCCACGGGACAGGGGCGGGTAACAGATACGCAGTATTTT
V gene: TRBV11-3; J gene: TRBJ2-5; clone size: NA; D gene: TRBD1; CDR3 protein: CASSASGTGDEETQYF; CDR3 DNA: TGTGCCAGCAGCGCGTCCGGGACAGGGGACGAAGAGACCCAGTACTTC
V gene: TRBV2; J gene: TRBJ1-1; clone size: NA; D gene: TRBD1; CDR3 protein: CASSENRGRTEAFF; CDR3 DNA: TGTGCCAGCAGTGAAAACAGGGGAAGGACTGAAGCTTTCTTT
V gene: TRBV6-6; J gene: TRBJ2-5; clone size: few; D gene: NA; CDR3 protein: CASRTDYQETQYF; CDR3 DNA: TGTGCCAGCAGGACAGACTACCAAGAGACCCAGTACTTC
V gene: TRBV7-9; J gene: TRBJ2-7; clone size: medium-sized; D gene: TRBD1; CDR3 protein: CASSLGTGPYEQYF; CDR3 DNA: TGTGCCAGCAGCTTGGGGACAGGGCCCTACGAGCAGTACTTC
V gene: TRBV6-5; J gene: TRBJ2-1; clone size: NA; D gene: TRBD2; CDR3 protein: CASSYSGTTYNEQFF; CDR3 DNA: TGTGCCAGCAGTTACTCGGGGACTACGTACAATGAGCAGTTCTTC
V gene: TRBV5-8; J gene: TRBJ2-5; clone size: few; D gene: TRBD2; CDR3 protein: CASSLAGLAGVETQYF; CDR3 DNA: TGTGCCAGCAGCTTGGCGGGACTAGCGGGAGTAGAGACCCAGTACTTC
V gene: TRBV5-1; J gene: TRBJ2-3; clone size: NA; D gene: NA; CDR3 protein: CASSLAGTAGDTQYF; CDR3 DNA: TGCGCCAGCAGCTTGGCCGGGACAGCGGGAGATACGCAGTATTTT
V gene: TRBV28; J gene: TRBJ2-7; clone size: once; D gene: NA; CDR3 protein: CASSNRVTYEQYF; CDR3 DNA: TGTGCCAGTAGCAACAGGGTTACTTACGAGCAGTACTTC
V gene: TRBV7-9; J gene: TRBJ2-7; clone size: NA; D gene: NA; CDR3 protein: CASSLAGDYEQYF; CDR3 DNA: TGTGCCAGCAGCTTAGCGGGAGACTACGAGCAGTACTTC
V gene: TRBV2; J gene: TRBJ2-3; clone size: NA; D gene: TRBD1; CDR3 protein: CASSAIVRDSYNTDTQYF; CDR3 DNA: TGTGCCAGCAGTGCAATAGTCCGGGACAGCTATAATACAGATACGCAGTATTTT
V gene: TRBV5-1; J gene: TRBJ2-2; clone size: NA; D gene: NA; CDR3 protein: CASSLDRAGELFF; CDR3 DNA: TGCGCCAGCAGCTTGGACAGGGCCGGGGAGCTGTTTTTT
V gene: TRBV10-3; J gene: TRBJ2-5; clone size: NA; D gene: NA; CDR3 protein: CAISDGGALGETQYF; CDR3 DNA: TGTGCCATCAGTGATGGGGGGGCCCTGGGAGAGACCCAGTACTTC
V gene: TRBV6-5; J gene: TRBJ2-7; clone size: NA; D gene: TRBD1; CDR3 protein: CASSSYRGSFREQYF; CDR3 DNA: TGTGCCAGCAGTTCGTACAGGGGATCGTTCCGCGAGCAGTACTTC
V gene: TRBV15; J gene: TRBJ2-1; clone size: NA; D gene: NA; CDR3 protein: CATSRDPGFSTGYNGQFF; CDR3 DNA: TGTGCCACCAGCAGAGACCCCGGGTTCTCAACCGGCTACAATGGGCAGTTCTTC
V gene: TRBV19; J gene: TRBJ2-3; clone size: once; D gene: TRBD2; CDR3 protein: CASRVLAGPTDTQYF; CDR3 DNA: TGTGCCAGTAGGGTACTAGCGGGTCCCACAGATACGCAGTATTTT
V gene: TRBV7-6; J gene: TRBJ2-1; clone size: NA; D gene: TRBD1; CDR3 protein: CASSWAGQGVVDNEQFF; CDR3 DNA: TGTGCCAGCAGCTGGGCGGGACAGGGGGTCGTGGACAATGAGCAGTTCTTC
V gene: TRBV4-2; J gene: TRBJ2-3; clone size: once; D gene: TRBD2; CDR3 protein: CASSQPDIIAGTTDTQYF; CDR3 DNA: TGTGCCAGCAGCCAGCCCGATATTATAGCGGGGACCACAGATACGCAGTATTTT
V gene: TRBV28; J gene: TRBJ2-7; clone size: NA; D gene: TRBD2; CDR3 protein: CASSPVEWGGLYEQYF; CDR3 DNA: TGTGCCAGCAGTCCGGTGGAATGGGGAGGGCTCTACGAGCAGTACTTC
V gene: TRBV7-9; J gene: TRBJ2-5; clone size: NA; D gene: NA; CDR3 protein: CASSLSGGEETQYF; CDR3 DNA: TGTGCCAGCAGCTTGTCGGGCGGGGAGGAGACCCAGTACTTC
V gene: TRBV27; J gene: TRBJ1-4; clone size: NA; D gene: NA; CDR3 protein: CASSLSLGMWEKLFF; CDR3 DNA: TGTGCCAGCAGTTTATCGCTCGGGATGTGGGAAAAACTGTTTTTT
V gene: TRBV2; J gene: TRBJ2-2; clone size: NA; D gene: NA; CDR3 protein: CASSEASGAETGELFF; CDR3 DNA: TGTGCCAGCAGTGAAGCCTCAGGGGCGGAGACCGGGGAGCTGTTTTTT
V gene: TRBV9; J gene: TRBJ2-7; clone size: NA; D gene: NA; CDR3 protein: CASSARTDSYEQYF; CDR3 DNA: TGTGCCAGCAGCGCACGGACAGACTCCTACGAGCAGTACTTC
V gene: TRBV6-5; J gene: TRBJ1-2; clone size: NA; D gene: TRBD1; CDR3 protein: CASSYSGLGTGGGYTF; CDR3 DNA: TGTGCCAGCAGTTACTCGGGGCTAGGGACAGGGGGGGGCTACACCTTC
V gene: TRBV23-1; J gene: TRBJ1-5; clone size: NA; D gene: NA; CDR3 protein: CASSQFLRDTDSNQPQHF; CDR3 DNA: TGCGCCAGCAGTCAATTCCTCCGGGACACAGATAGCAATCAGCCCCAGCATTTT
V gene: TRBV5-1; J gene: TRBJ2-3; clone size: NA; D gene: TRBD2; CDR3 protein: CASSQRTSLSTDTQYF; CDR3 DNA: TGCGCCAGCAGCCAAAGGACTAGCCTTAGCACAGATACGCAGTATTTT
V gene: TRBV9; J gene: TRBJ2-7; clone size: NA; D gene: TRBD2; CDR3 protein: CASSVAATSGTYEQYF; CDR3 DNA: TGTGCCAGCAGCGTAGCGGCGACTAGCGGAACCTACGAGCAGTACTTC
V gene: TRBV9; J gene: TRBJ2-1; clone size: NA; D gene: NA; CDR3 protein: CASSVEPLSAEQFF; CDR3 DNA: TGTGCCAGCAGCGTAGAACCGCTTAGCGCGGAGCAGTTCTTC
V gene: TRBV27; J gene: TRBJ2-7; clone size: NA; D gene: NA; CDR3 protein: CAAGGFSYEQYF; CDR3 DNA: TGTGCCGCTGGGGGCTTCTCCTACGAGCAGTACTTC
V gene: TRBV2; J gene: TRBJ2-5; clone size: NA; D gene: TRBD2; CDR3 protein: CASSDPTSGRAGQETQYF; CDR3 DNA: TGTGCCAGCAGTGACCCGACTAGCGGGAGGGCTGGCCAAGAGACCCAGTACTTC
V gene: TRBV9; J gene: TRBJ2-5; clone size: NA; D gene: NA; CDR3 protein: CASSVWAAQETQYF; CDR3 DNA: TGTGCCAGCAGCGTTTGGGCAGCTCAAGAGACCCAGTACTTC
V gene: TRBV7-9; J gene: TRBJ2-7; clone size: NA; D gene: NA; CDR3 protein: CASSHHRDLSSYEQYF; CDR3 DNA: TGTGCCAGCAGCCACCACCGGGACTTGAGCTCCTACGAGCAGTACTTC
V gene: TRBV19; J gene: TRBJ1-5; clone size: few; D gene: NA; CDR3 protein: CASSKDNSNYPQHF; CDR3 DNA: TGTGCCAGTAGCAAGGACAATAGCAATTATCCCCAGCATTTT
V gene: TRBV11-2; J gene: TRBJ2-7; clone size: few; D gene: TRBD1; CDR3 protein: CASSPQTGVYEQYF; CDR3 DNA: TGTGCCAGCAGCCCTCAGACAGGGGTCTACGAGCAGTACTTC
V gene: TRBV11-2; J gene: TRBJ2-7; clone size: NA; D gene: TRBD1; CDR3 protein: CASSSDDRGLYEQYF; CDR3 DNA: TGTGCCAGCAGCTCAGACGACAGGGGGCTCTACGAGCAGTACTTC
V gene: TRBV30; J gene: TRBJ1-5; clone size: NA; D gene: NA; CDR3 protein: CAWSGGPRQPQHF; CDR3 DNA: TGTGCCTGGAGTGGGGGCCCAAGACAGCCCCAGCATTTT
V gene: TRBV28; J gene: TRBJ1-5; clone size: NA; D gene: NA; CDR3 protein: CASSLGGQSNQPQHF; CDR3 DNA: TGTGCCAGCAGTTTGGGTGGACAGAGCAATCAGCCCCAGCATTTT
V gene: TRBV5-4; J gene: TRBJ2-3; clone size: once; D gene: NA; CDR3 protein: CASSPSGTSTDTQYF; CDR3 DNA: TGTGCCAGCAGCCCTTCGGGGACAAGCACAGATACGCAGTATTTT
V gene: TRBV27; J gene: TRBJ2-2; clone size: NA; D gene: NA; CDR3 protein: CAAWGRNTGELFF; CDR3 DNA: TGTGCCGCGTGGGGGCGGAACACCGGGGAGCTGTTTTTT
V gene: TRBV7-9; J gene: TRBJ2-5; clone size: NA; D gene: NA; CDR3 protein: CASSFDPNGAQETQYF; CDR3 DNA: TGTGCCAGCAGCTTCGACCCAAATGGGGCCCAAGAGACCCAGTACTTC
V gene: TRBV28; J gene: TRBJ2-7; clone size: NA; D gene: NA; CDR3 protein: CASSFVLGGDEQYF; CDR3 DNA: TGTGCCAGCAGTTTTGTTTTGGGGGGTGACGAGCAGTACTTC
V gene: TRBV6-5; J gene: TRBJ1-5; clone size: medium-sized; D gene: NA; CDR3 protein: CASSLGRQGNQPQHF; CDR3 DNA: TGTGCCAGCAGTTTGGGGAGACAGGGCAATCAGCCCCAGCATTTT
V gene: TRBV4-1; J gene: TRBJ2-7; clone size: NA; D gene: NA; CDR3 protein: CASSHVGSTGYEQYF; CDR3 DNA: TGCGCCAGCAGCCACGTCGGGTCTACGGGATACGAGCAGTACTTC